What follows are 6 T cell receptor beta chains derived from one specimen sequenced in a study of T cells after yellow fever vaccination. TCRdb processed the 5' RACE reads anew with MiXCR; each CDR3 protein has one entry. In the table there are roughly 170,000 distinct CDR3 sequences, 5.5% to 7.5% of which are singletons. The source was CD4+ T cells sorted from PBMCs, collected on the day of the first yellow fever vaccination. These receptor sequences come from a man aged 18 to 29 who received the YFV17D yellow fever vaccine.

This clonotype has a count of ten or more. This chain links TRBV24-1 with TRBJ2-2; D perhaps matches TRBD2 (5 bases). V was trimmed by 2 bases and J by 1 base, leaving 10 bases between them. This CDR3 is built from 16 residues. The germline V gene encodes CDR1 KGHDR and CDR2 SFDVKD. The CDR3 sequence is CATSDSAAQNTGELFF. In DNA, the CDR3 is TGTGCCACCAGTGATTCAGCGGCGCAGAACACCGGGGAGCTGTTTTTT.

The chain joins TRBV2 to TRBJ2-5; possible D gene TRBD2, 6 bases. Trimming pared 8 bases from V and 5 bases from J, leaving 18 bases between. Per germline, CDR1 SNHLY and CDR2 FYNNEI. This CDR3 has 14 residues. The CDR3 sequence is CASGAGQLEETQYF. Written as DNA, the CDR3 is TGTGCCAGCGGGGCGGGGCAGCTGGAGGAGACCCAGTACTTC.

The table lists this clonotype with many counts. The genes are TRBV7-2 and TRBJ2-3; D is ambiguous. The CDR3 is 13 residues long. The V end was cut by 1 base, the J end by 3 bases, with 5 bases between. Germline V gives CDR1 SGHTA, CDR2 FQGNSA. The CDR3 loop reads CASSLEETDTQYF. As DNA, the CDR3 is TGTGCCAGCAGCTTAGAGGAAACAGATACGCAGTATTTT.

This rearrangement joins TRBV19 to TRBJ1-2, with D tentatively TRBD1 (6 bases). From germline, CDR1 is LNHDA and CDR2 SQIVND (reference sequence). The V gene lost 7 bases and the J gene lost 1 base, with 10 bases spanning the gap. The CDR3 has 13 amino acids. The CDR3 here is CASNRDLNYGYTF. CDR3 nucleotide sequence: TGTGCCAGTAACAGGGACCTTAACTATGGCTACACCTTC.

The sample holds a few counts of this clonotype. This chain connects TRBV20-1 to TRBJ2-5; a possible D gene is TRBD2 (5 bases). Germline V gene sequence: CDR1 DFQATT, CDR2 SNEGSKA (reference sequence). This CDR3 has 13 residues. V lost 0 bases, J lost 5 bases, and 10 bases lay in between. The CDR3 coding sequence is TGCAGTGCTAGAGAATTAGCGCGTGAGACCCAGTACTTC. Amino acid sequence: CSARELARETQYF.

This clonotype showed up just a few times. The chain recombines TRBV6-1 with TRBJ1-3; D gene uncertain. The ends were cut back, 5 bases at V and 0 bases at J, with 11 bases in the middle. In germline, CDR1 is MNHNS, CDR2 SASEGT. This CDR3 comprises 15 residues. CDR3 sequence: CASSPPGYSGNTIYF. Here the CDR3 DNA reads TGTGCCAGCAGTCCCCCCGGCTACTCTGGAAACACCATATATTTT.